The T cell receptor beta chain described here comes from a study of blood T cell repertoires in COVID-19. For the study at large: The United States, Italy and Spain were the sources of the acute and convalescent COVID-19 samples. The cDNA or gDNA used as material had been derived from T cells, B-cell-depleted T cells, or PBMCs.

Germline-derived CDR1 and CDR2 are KGHDR and SFDVKD. The V end lost 7 bases, the J end lost 9 bases, and 12 bases lay between the germline ends. There are 12 residues in the CDR3. Assay: immunoSEQ multiplex PCR; the TCRdb copy retains only in-frame clones and omits some. Found here are 250,000 to 350,000 clones, 91% of them singletons; the top ten hold 2.2%. It was during active infection that Seattle patients were enrolled and then longitudinally followed. The sample comprised peripheral blood. The chain is built from TRBV24-1 and TRBJ2-1; possibly TRBD2 for D (5 bases). The clonotype originates from a woman aged 25 to 39 with COVID-19, enrolled during active disease. This CDR3 reads CATSTREGEQFF. In DNA, the CDR3 is TGTGCCACCAGCACCCGCGAGGGTGAGCAGTTCTTC.